This T cell receptor beta chain was documented in a study of T cell changes during pregnancy in multiple sclerosis (dated by TCRdb to the late 2010s). Background on the whole study: The study looked at changes in the T cell repertoire across pregnancy in women with multiple sclerosis.

Per the germline V gene (reference sequence), SEHNR is the CDR1 and FQNEAQ is the CDR2. Ends trimmed: V by 3 bases, J by 2 bases; bases unmatched to a gene: 7. From its cysteine to its phenylalanine, the CDR3 spans 15 amino acids. Solely the CDR3 DNA is kept, with 45 bases framed from the first base. About this clone itself: Its antigen remains unidentified. Base qualities were left out, and no much larger clone turns up one base away.

The method behind the library was the immunoSEQ multiplex PCR assay. In TCRdb, the immuneACCESS table is reduced to in-frame sequences with V and J assigned. These tables do not hold every clone; where another copy was compared, an unresolved V gene accounts for under half, and the others remain unexplained. The sample table holds about 41,000 clones, of which about 88% were seen once. Together, the top ten hold under 0.8% of the sample. The sequence derives from a female donor with multiple sclerosis, enrolled in a pregnancy study. In this chain, TRBV7-9 is recombined with TRBJ2-7; 7 of the junction bases match TRBD2. Source: CD4+ T cells from peripheral blood mononuclear cells, taken in the first trimester of pregnancy. The sequenced DNA: TGTGCCAGCAGCTTCGGAAGCGGGGCTGCCTACGAGCAGTACTTC. Translated, this gives CASSFGSGAAYEQYF. Reference TRBV7-9 and TRBJ2-7 proteins supply the regions before and after the CDR3; the full variable domain is: DTGVSQNPRHKITKRGQNVTFRCDPISEHNRLYWYRQTLGQGPEFLTYFQNEAQLEKSRLLSDRFSAERPKGSFSTLEIQRTEQGDSAMYLCASSFGSGAAYEQYFGPGTRLTVT.